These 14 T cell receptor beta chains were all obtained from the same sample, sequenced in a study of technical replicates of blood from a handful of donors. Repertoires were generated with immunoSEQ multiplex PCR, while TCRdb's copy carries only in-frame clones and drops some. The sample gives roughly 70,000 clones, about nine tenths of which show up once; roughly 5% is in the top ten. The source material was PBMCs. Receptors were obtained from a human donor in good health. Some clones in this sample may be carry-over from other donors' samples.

The CDR3 region has the DNA TGTGCCAGCAGTTTCCTCGCCGGGACAGGGGCTGGAAACACCATATATTTT. It is translated as CASSFLAGTGAGNTIYF. J is TRBJ1-3 and V is TRBV28, with 10 bases fitting TRBD1. V gave up 3 bases and J gave up 2 bases; unmatched junction bases: 7. CDR3 length: 17 amino acids. The germline gives CDR1 MDHEN, CDR2 SYDVKM.

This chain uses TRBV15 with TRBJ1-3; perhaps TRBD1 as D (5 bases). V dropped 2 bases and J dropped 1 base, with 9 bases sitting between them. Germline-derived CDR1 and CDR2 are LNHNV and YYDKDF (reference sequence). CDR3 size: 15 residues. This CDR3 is CATSRQGSSGNTIYF. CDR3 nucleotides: TGTGCCACCAGCAGACAGGGTTCTTCTGGAAACACCATATATTTT.

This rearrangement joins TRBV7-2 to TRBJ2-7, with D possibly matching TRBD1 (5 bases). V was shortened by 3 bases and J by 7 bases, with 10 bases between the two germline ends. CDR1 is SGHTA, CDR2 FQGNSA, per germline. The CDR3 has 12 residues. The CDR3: CASSFRVGEQYF. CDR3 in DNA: TGTGCCAGCAGCTTCAGGGTCGGGGAGCAGTACTTC.

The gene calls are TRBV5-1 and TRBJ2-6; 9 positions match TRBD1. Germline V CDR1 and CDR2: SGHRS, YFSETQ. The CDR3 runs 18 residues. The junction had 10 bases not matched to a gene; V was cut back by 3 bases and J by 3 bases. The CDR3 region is CASSYLPGQGGGANVLTF. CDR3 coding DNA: TGCGCCAGCAGCTACCTCCCGGGACAGGGCGGTGGGGCCAACGTCCTGACTTTC.

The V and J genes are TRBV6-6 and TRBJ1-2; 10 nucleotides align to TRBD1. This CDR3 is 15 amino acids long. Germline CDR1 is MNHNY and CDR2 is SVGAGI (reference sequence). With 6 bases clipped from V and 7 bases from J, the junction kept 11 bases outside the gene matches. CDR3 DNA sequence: TGTGCCAGCAGCAACCCGGACAGGGGGTACGCTGGCTACACCTTC. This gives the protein CASSNPDRGYAGYTF.

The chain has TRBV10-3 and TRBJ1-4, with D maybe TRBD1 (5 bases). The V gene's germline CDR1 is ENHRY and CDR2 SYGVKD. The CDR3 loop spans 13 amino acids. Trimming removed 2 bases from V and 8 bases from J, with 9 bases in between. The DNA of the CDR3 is TGTGCCATCAGTGAGGCGACAGAGGAAAAACTGTTTTTT. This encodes CAISEATEEKLFF.

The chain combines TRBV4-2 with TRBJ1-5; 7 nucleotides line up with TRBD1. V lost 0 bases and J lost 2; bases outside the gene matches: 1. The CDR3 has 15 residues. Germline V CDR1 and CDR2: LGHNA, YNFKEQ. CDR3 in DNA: TGTGCCAGCAGCCAAGAGCAGGGGGGCAATCAGCCCCAGCATTTT. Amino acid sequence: CASSQEQGGNQPQHF.

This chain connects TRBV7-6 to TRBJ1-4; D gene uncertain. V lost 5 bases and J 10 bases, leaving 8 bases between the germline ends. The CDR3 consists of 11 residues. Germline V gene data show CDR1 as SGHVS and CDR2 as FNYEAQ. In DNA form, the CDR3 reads TGTGCCAGCAGCGGTCCAGGAAAACTGTTTTTT. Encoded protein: CASSGPGKLFF.

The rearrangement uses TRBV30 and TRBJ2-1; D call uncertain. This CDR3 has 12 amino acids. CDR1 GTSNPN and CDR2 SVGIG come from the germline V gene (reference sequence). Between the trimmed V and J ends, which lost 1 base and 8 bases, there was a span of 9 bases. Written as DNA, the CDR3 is TGTGCCTGGAGTGGGCAACACGATGAGCAGTTCTTC. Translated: CAWSGQHDEQFF.

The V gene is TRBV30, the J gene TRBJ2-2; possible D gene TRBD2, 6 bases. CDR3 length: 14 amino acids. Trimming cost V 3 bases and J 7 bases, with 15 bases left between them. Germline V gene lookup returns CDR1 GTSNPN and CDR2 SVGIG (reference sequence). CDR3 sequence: CAWSQRGAGGELFF. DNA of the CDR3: TGTGCCTGGAGCCAACGCGGGGCGGGCGGGGAGCTGTTTTTT. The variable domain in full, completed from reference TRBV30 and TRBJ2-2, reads SQTIHQWPATLVQPVGSPLSLECTVEGTSNPNLYWYRQAAGRGLQLLFYSVGIGQISSEVPQNLSASRPQDRQFILSSKKLLLSDSGFYLCAWSQRGAGGELFFGEGSRLTVL.

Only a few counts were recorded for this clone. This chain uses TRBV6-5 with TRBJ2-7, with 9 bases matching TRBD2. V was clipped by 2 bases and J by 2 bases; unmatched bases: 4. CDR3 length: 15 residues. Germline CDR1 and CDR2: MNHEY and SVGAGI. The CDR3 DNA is TGTGCCAGCAGTTACGGAGCGGGGGGCCCCTACGAGCAGTACTTC. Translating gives CASSYGAGGPYEQYF.

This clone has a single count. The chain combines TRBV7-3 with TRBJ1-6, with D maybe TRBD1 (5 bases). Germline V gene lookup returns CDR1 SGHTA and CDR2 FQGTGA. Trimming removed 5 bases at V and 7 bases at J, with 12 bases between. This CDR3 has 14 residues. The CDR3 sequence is CASSLGLLNSPLHF. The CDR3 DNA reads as TGTGCCAGCAGCCTGGGACTGCTCAATTCACCCCTCCACTTT.

CDR3 sequence (DNA): TGCGCCAGCAGCCTCTTGGGGACTAGTGAAGCTTTCTTT. This encodes CASSLLGTSEAFF. The rearrangement uses TRBV5-1 and TRBJ1-1; D possibly corresponds to TRBD1 (5 bases). V was cut by 4 bases and J by 7 bases, with 14 bases left in between. Germline V gene data show CDR1 as SGHRS and CDR2 as YFSETQ. The CDR3 has 13 amino acids.

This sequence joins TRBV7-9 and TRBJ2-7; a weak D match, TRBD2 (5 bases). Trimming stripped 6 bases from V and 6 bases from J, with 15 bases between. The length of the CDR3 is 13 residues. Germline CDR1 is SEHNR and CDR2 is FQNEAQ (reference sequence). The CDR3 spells CASSPNYGGEQYF. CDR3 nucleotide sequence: TGTGCCAGCAGTCCTAACTATGGAGGCGAGCAGTACTTC.